Listed here are 13 T cell receptor beta chains from one sample, sequenced in a study of T-cell memory formation after mild COVID-19. TCRdb processed the 5' RACE reads anew with MiXCR; each CDR3 protein has one entry. The sample has some 68,000 distinct CDR3 sequences, around 17% seen once. Sequencing was done on a sample of PBMCs or a T cell subset sorted from them (not recorded which). These receptors originate from an adult woman who had mild COVID-19 (a few samples of this study predate the infection). Cell type and time point are not known.

This clonotype was picked up a small number of times. This sequence joins TRBV4-1 and TRBJ2-7; 9 positions agree with TRBD2. The CDR3 covers 17 residues. The germline CDR1 and CDR2 sequences are MGHRA and YSYEKL. V dropped 0 bases and J dropped 0; count of bases not matched to a gene: 6. CDR3 DNA: TGCGCCAGCAGCCAAGAGGGGGGGACTAGCAGCTCCTACGAGCAGTACTTC. It translates to CASSQEGGTSSSYEQYF.

This clonotype was counted a few times. The V and J genes are TRBV15 and TRBJ2-5; tentative D call: TRBD2 (5 bases). This CDR3 contains 13 residues. The germline gives CDR1 LNHNV, CDR2 YYDKDF (reference sequence). V lost 5 bases to trimming and J lost 2 bases, with 9 bases between them. CDR3 sequence: CATSGRGQETQYF. CDR3 coding DNA: TGTGCCACCAGCGGTCGGGGACAAGAGACCCAGTACTTC.

Only a few counts were recorded for this clonotype. The rearrangement joins TRBV7-2 to TRBJ1-1; 7 nucleotides agree with TRBD1. Germline lookup yields CDR1 SGHTA and CDR2 FQGNSA. This CDR3 has 15 amino acids. The V gene end was trimmed by 5 bases and the J gene end by 1 base; junction bases not matched to a gene: 7. The CDR3 DNA reads TGTGCCAGCAGCCCGCAGGACAGGCCGAACACTGAAGCTTTCTTT. Amino acids: CASSPQDRPNTEAFF.

This clonotype was found a few times. In DNA, the CDR3 is TGCAGCGTTGAACGGGGGGCTGGGGAGACCCAGTACTTC. Translated, it gives CSVERGAGETQYF. The chain recombines TRBV29-1 with TRBJ2-5, with D possibly matching TRBD2 (7 bases). Germline assignment: CDR1 SQVTM and CDR2 ANQGSEA. V was clipped by 2 bases and J by 5 bases, with 12 bases between them. The CDR3 covers 13 residues.

The V and J genes are TRBV27 and TRBJ1-1; D is unresolved. The CDR3 is 15 amino acids. Germline V gene sequence: CDR1 MNHEY, CDR2 SMNVEV (reference sequence). V lost 5 bases and J 6 bases, leaving 19 bases between the germline ends. The CDR3 sequence: CASSPWDFSDAEAFF. CDR3 sequence (DNA): TGTGCCAGCAGTCCATGGGATTTCTCAGACGCTGAAGCTTTCTTT.

This clonotype was detected only a few times. The V gene is TRBV9, the J gene TRBJ2-5; 8 bases agree with TRBD2. The length of the CDR3 is 16 residues. After removal of 3 bases from V and 5 bases from J, the junction contained 12 bases not matched to a gene. Germline CDR1 SGDLS, CDR2 YYNGEE. The CDR3, as DNA: TGTGCCAGCAGCGATCCTGATAGCGGGAAATCGGAGACCCAGTACTTC. Its translation: CASSDPDSGKSETQYF.

This clonotype was seen a handful of times. The J gene is TRBJ1-1, the V gene TRBV4-1; D gene unclear. The germline CDR1 and CDR2 sequences are MGHRA and YSYEKL. Trimming pared 3 bases from V and 6 bases from J, leaving 11 bases between. This CDR3 region has 13 residues. The CDR3 is CASSQSGSPEAFF. CDR3 in DNA: TGCGCCAGCAGCCAGTCGGGGTCCCCTGAAGCTTTCTTT.

This clonotype was detected only a few times. This chain links TRBV3-1 with TRBJ2-1; TRBD2 matches at 11 bases. Germline values: CDR1 LGHDT, CDR2 YNNKEL (reference sequence). The CDR3 contains 21 residues. V gave up 1 base and J gave up 2 bases; unmatched junction bases: 16. Here the CDR3 reads CASSQGAPGASGRRTYNEQFF. The CDR3 bases are TGTGCCAGCAGCCAAGGAGCACCGGGGGCTAGCGGGAGGAGAACCTACAATGAGCAGTTCTTC.

This clonotype was seen a few times. The chain joins TRBV7-9 to TRBJ2-3, with TRBD1 identical over 11 bases. Per the germline V gene, CDR1 is SEHNR and CDR2 is FQNEAQ (reference sequence). CDR3 length: 16 amino acids. With 5 bases clipped from V and 2 bases from J, the junction kept 6 bases outside the gene matches. CDR3 protein: CASSPGTGGLTDTQYF. DNA of the CDR3: TGTGCCAGCAGCCCGGGGACAGGGGGTCTCACAGATACGCAGTATTTT.

The V call is TRBV3-1, the J call TRBJ2-1; 8 bases line up with TRBD2. The CDR3 covers 14 residues. Germline lookup yields CDR1 LGHDT and CDR2 YNNKEL (reference sequence). With 4 bases clipped from V and 7 bases from J, the junction kept 6 bases outside the gene matches. The CDR3 nucleotides read TGTGCCAGCAGCCTCGGGGGGGCGGTAAATGAGCAGTTCTTC. Translation: CASSLGGAVNEQFF.

V is TRBV4-3 and J is TRBJ2-1; weak D call: TRBD2 (5 bases). V lost 2 bases and J lost 6, with 17 bases in between. CDR3 length: 16 residues. Germline CDR1 is LGHNA and CDR2 is YSLEER. CDR3 nucleotides: TGCGCCAGCAGCCAATTTTGGAGGTCGAGTTCCAATGAGCAGTTCTTC. Its protein is CASSQFWRSSSNEQFF.

The chain recombines TRBV14 with TRBJ2-7; TRBD1 matches at 7 bases. Germline-derived CDR1 and CDR2 are SGHDN and FVKESK. CDR3 length: 15 amino acids. Trimming at V came to 1 base and at J to 4 bases, leaving 7 bases not matched to a gene. As DNA, the CDR3 is TGTGCCAGCAGCCAAGGGGGCCGGGACAGTTACGAGCAGTACTTC. Translating gives CASSQGGRDSYEQYF.

This clonotype was counted between two and nine times. V usage is TRBV3-1 and J usage is TRBJ2-7; TRBD1 matches at 9 bases. The V gene's germline CDR1 is LGHDT and CDR2 YNNKEL (reference sequence). CDR3 size: 15 residues. The V gene end was trimmed by 4 bases and the J gene end by 2 bases; junction bases not matched to a gene: 6. The DNA of the CDR3 is TGTGCCAGCAGCCCCGGGACAGGGATAACCTACGAGCAGTACTTC. Translated, it gives CASSPGTGITYEQYF.